Listed here is a single T cell receptor (beta chain). Its antigen is unidentified. This entry comes from a study of T cells in Graves' hyperthyroidism and ophthalmopathy. Study results and limitations: Among clonotypes expanded in thyroid above 0.001, most were also found in blood.

With 7 bases removed from V and 2 bases from J, the gap between germline ends came to 13 bases. CDR3 length: 14 amino acids. TCR beta CDR3 regions were amplified from RNA. Initially, a first-round RT-PCR of the TCR CDR3 employed the HTBI primer set. TCRdb redid the calling of the multiplex PCR reads with MiXCR, one entry per CDR3 protein. The repertoire holds around 180,000 distinct CDR3 sequences, with over 15% as singletons. Absent ophthalmopathy progression within 18 months defined stable Graves' hyperthyroidism. The chain combines TRBV12-3 or TRBV12-4 with TRBJ2-3; D may be TRBD1 or TRBD2 (5 bases each). What was sequenced was blood. The sequence derives from a woman in her forties or fifties with Graves' hyperthyroidism. CDR3 nucleotide sequence: TGTGCCAGCACTGGGGGAGTCATCACAGATACGCAGTATTTT. The encoded protein is CASTGGVITDTQYF.